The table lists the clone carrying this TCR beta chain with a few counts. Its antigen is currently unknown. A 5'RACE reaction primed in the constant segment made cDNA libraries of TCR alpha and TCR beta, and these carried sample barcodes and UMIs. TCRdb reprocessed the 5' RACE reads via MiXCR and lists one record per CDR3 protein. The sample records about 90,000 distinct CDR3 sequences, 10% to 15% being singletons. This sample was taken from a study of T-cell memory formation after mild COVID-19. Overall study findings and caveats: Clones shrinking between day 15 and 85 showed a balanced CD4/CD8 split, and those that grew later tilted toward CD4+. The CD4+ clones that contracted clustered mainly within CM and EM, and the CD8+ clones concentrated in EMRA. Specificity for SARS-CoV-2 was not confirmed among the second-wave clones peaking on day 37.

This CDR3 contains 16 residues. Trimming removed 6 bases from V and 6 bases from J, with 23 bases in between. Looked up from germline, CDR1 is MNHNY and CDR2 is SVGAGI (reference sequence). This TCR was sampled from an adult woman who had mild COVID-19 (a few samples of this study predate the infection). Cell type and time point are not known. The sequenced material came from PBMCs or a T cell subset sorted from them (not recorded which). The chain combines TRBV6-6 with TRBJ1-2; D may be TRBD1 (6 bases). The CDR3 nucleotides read TGTGCCAGCAGACCCGATTACAGGGAGTTAACTAATGGCTACACCTTC. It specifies CASRPDYRELTNGYTF.